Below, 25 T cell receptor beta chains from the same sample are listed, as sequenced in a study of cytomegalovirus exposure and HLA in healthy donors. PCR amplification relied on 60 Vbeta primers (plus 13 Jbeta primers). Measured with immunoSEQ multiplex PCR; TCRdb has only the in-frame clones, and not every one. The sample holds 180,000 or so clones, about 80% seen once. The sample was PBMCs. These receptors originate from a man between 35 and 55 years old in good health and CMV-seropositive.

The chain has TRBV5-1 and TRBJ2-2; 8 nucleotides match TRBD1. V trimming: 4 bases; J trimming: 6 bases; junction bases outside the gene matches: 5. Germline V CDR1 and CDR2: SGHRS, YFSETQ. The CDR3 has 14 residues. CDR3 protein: CASSTDRGAGELFF. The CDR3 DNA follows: TGCGCCAGCAGCACTGACAGGGGTGCCGGGGAGCTGTTTTTT.

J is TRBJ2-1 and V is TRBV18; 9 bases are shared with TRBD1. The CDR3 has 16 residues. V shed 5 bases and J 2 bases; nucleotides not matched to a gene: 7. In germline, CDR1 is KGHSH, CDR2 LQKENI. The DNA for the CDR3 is TGTGCCAGCTCATTGCTCGGACAGGGGCCCTACAATGAGCAGTTCTTC. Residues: CASSLLGQGPYNEQFF.

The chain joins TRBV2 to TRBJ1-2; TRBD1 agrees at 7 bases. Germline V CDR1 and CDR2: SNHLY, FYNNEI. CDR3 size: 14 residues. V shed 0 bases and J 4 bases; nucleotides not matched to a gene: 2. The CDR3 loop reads CASSEAGTAYGYTF. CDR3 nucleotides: TGTGCCAGCAGTGAAGCCGGGACAGCCTATGGCTACACCTTC.

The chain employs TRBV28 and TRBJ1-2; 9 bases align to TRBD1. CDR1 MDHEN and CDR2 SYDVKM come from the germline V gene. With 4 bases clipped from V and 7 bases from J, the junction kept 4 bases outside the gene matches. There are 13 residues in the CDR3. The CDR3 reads CASSSTTGGGYTF. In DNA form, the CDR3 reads TGTGCCAGCAGTTCAACGACAGGGGGTGGCTACACCTTC.

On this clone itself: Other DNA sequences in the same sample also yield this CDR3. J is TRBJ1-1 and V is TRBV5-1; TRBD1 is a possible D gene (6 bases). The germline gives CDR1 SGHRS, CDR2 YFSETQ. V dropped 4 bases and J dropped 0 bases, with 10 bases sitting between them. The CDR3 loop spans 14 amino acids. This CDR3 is CASSPDRMNTEAFF. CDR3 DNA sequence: TGCGCCAGCAGCCCGGACAGAATGAACACTGAAGCTTTCTTT. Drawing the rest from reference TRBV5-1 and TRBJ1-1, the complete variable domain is KAGVTQTPRYLIKTRGQQVTLSCSPISGHRSVSWYQQTPGQGLQFLFEYFSETQRNKGNFPGRFSGRQFSNSRSEMNVSTLELGDSALYLCASSPDRMNTEAFFGQGTRLTVV.

DNA for the CDR3: TGTGCCAGCAGCTTAGATCGACTAGTGAATGAGCAGTTCTTC. Its protein product is CASSLDRLVNEQFF. The rearrangement joins TRBV11-2 to TRBJ2-1; D is possibly TRBD2 (6 bases). The germline gives CDR1 SGHAT, CDR2 FQNNGV. Trimming removed 0 bases at V and 7 bases at J, with 10 bases between. The CDR3 runs 14 residues.

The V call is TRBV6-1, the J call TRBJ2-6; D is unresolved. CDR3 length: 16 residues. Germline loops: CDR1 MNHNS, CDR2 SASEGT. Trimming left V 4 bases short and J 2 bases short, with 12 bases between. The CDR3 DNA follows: TGTGCCAGCAGTGCGCCCGTGGGCGCTGGGGCCAACGTCCTGACTTTC. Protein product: CASSAPVGAGANVLTF.

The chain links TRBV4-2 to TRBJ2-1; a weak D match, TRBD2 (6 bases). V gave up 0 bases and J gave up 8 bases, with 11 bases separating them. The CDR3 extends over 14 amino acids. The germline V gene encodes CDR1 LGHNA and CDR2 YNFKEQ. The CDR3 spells CASSQDLSSDEQFF. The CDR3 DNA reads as TGTGCCAGCAGCCAAGATCTTTCTAGCGATGAGCAGTTCTTC.

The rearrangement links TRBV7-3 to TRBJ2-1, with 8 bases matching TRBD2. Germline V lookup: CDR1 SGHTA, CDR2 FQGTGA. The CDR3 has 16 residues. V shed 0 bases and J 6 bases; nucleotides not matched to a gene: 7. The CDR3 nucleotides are TGTGCCAGCAGCTTAACGGGAAGCGGGAGTGGCAATGAGCAGTTCTTC. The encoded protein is CASSLTGSGSGNEQFF.

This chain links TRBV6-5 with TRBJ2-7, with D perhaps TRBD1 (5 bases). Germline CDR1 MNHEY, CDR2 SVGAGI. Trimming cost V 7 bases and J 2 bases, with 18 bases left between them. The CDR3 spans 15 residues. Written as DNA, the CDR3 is TGTGCCAGCACACCCAGGGCTACTGGGGCCTACGAGCAGTACTTC. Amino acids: CASTPRATGAYEQYF.

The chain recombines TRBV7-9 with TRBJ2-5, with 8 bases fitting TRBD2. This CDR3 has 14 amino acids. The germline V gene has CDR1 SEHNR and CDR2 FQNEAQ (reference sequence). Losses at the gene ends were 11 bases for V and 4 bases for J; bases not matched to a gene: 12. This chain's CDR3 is CAARGGRLGETQYF. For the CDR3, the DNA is TGTGCCGCGAGGGGCGGGAGGCTGGGAGAGACCCAGTACTTC. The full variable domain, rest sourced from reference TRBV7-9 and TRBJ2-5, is DTGVSQNPRHKITKRGQNVTFRCDPISEHNRLYWYRQTLGQGPEFLTYFQNEAQLEKSRLLSDRFSAERPKGSFSTLEIQRTEQGDSAMYLCAARGGRLGETQYFGPGTRLLVL.

CDR3 coding DNA: TGTGCCAGCAGCGGATATATGGCGGGAGTGAGCAATGAGCAGTTCTTC. This gives the protein CASSGYMAGVSNEQFF. The chain joins TRBV9 to TRBJ2-1; TRBD2 agrees at 7 bases. Germline CDR1 is SGDLS and CDR2 is YYNGEE. The J segment lost 6 bases and the V segment lost 3 bases, leaving 12 bases of the junction unmatched. The CDR3 length is 16 residues. The complete variable domain, with remaining parts taken from reference TRBV9 and TRBJ2-1, reads DSGVTQTPKHLITATGQRVTLRCSPRSGDLSVYWYQQSLDQGLQFLIQYYNGEERAKGNILERFSAQQFPDLHSELNLSSLELGDSALYFCASSGYMAGVSNEQFFGPGTRLTVL.

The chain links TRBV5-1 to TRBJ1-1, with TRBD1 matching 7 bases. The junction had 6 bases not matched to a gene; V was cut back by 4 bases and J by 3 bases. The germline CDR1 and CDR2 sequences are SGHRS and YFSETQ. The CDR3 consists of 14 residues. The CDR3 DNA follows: TGCGCCAGCAGCACATACAGGGGAGACACTGAAGCTTTCTTT. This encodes CASSTYRGDTEAFF.

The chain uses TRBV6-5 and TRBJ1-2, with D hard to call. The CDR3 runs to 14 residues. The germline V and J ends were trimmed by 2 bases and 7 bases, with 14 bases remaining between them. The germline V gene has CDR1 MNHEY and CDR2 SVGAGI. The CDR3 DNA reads TGTGCCAGCAGTTACAACAATAAACCGGGTGGCTACACCTTC. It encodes CASSYNNKPGGYTF.

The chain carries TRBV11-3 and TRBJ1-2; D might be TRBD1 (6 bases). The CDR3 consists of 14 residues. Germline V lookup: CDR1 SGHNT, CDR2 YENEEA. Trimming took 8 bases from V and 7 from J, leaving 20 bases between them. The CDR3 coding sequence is TGTGCCAGCGGCCTGAGGGGGGGGGCCAGTGGCTACACCTTC. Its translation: CASGLRGGASGYTF.

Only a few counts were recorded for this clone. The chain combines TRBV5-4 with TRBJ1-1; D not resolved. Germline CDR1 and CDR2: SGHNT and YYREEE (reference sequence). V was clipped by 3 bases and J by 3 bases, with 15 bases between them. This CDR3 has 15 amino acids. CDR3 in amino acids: CASSSYSLGDTEAFF. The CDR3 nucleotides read TGTGCCAGCAGCTCCTACAGCCTCGGGGACACTGAAGCTTTCTTT.

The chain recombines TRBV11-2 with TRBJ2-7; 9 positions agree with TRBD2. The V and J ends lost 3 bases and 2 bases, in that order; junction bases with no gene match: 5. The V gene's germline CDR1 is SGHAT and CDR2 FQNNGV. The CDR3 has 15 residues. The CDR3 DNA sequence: TGTGCCAGCAGCTTCCCGGCGGGAGGGCCCTACGAGCAGTACTTC. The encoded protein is CASSFPAGGPYEQYF.

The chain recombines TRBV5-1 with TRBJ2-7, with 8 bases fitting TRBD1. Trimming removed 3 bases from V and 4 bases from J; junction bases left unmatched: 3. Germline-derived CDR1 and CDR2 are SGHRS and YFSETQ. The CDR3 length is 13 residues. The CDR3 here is CASSSHRGYEQYF. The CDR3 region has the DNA TGCGCCAGCAGCTCACACAGGGGGTACGAGCAGTACTTC.

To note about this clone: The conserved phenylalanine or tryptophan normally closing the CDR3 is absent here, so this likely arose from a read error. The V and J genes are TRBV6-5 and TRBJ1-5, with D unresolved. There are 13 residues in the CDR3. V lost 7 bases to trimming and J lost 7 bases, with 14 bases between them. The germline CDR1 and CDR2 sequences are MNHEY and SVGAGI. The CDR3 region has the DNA TGTGCCAGCACCCCCGGGGTTGGACAGCCCCAGCATGTT. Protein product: CASTPGVGQPQHV.

The CDR3 loop is CASSFPPTSGSYNEQFF. The CDR3 bases are TGTGCCAGCAGCTTCCCCCCGACTAGCGGTTCCTACAATGAGCAGTTCTTC. This chain links TRBV7-2 with TRBJ2-1; 9 bases fit TRBD2. Looked up from germline, CDR1 is SGHTA and CDR2 is FQGNSA. After removal of 3 bases from V and 1 base from J, the junction contained 7 bases not matched to a gene. The CDR3 totals 17 residues.

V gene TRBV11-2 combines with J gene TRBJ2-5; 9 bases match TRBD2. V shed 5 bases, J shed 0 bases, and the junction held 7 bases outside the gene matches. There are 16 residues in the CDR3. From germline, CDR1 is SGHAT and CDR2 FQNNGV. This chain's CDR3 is CASSPRTSGYQETQYF. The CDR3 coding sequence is TGTGCCAGCAGCCCCCGAACTAGCGGGTACCAAGAGACCCAGTACTTC.

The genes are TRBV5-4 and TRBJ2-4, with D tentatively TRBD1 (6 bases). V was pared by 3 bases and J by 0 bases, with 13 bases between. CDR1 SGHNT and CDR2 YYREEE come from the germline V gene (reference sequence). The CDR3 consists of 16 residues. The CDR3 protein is CASSSRDNLAKNIQYF. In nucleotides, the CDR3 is TGTGCCAGCAGCTCCCGGGACAATCTAGCCAAAAACATTCAGTACTTC. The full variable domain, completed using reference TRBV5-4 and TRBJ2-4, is ETGVTQSPTHLIKTRGQQVTLRCSSQSGHNTVSWYQQALGQGPQFIFQYYREEENGRGNFPPRFSGLQFPNYSSELNVNALELDDSALYLCASSSRDNLAKNIQYFGAGTRLSVL.

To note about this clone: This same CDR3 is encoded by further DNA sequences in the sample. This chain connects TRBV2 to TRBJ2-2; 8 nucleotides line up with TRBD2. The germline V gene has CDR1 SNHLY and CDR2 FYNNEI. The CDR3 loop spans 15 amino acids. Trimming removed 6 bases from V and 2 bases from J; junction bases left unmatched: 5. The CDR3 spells CASREGTRNTGELFF. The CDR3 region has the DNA TGTGCCAGCAGGGAGGGGACTAGAAACACCGGGGAGCTGTTTTTT.

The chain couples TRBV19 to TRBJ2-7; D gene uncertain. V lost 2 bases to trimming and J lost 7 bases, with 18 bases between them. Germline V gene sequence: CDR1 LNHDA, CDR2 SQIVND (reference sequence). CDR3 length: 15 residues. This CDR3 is CASSISPNSNREQYF. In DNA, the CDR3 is TGTGCCAGTAGTATATCACCAAACTCAAACCGGGAGCAGTACTTC.

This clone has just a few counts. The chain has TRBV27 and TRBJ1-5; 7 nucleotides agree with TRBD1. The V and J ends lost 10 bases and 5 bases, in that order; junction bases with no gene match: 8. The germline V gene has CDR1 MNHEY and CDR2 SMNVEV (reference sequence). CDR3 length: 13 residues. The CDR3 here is CANLQGFHQPQHF. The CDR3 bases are TGTGCCAACCTACAGGGGTTTCATCAGCCCCAGCATTTT.